This TCR beta chain was observed in a study of T cells after yellow fever vaccination. General study findings and limits: Repertoires obtained by FACS sorting could include abundant clonotypes that entered as contaminants from the bulk population.

Making TCR cDNA involved 5'RACE template switching, which added UMIs and a universal primer site. TCRdb itself ran the 5' RACE reads through MiXCR, one entry per CDR3 protein. Of roughly 300,000 distinct CDR3 sequences in the sample, around 7% were seen once. The ends were cut back, 3 bases at V and 5 bases at J, with 5 bases in the middle. CDR1 is SEHNR, CDR2 FQNEAQ, per germline (reference sequence). The CDR3 is 11 amino acids. This clonotype was seen at least ten times. Its antigen is unidentified. The chain carries TRBV7-9 and TRBJ2-7; no firm D call. This clonotype was obtained from a man between 18 and 35 years old who received the YFV17D yellow fever vaccine. The sequencing here drew on PBMCs, taken 35 to 50 days after the first yellow fever vaccination. The CDR3 loop is CASSFLDEQYF. The DNA for the CDR3 is TGTGCCAGCAGCTTCTTGGACGAGCAGTACTTC.